This TCR beta chain came from a study of T cell repertoires in cytomegalovirus infection. Study summary: In public TCR beta signatures, there were indications of both CMV infection and matching HLA type.

In the case of this clonotype: Its antigen remains unknown.

V dropped 3 bases and J dropped 4 bases, with 4 bases sitting between them. CDR3 length equals 13 residues. Per the germline V gene, CDR1 is LGHNA and CDR2 is YSLEER. MiXCR, run by TCRdb on the reads, gives a single entry per CDR3 protein. Of 450,000 to 600,000 distinct CDR3 sequences detected, under 45% appear once; the ten largest clones hold 43%. The sequence came from a human donor in good health (CMV status not recorded). Some clones in this sample may be carry-over from other donors' samples. This chain uses TRBV4-3 with TRBJ2-6; unclear D gene. Sequencing used cultured PBMCs, obtained from culture after CMV antigen stimulation. CDR3 in amino acids: CASSHKGANVLTF. CDR3 nucleotide sequence: TGCGCCAGCAGCCATAAGGGGGCCAACGTCCTGACTTTC.